This record covers a single T cell receptor beta chain. The antigen is unknown. This record comes from a study of shared clonotypes between healthy human individuals. Findings and limits, study-wide: Investigators expected sequencing depth to affect clonotype sharing among donors.

Genomic DNA per cell subset filled all wells of several immunoSEQ plates. Repertoires were generated with immunoSEQ multiplex PCR, while TCRdb's copy carries only in-frame clones and drops some. The data contain 520,000 or so clones, around 74% of them singletons. Sample: PBMCs. The receptor was isolated from a woman between 40 and 50 years old in good health. Some clones in this sample may be carry-over from other donors' samples.

As DNA, the CDR3 is TGCAGCGTACGAGCGGGACAGGGTGGCGGCTACACCTTC. This codes for CSVRAGQGGGYTF. The V call is TRBV29-1, the J call TRBJ1-2; 9 bases align to TRBD1. The J segment lost 8 bases and the V segment lost 6 bases, leaving 10 bases of the junction unmatched. The germline V gene has CDR1 SQVTM and CDR2 ANQGSEA. CDR3 length: 13 amino acids.